This TCR beta chain originates from a study of T cells in Graves' hyperthyroidism and ophthalmopathy. General study findings and limits: Among clonotypes expanded in thyroid above 0.001, most were also found in blood. A median around 6.8 months before onset, the model predicted ophthalmopathy. A 13 V-J signature model discriminated ophthalmopathy versus stable hyperthyroidism.

As for this clonotype: Antigen specificity is unknown.

Amplification targeted TCR beta CDR3 regions from RNA transcripts. During a first-round RT-PCR of the TCR CDR3, the HTBI primer set was used. TCRdb re-called the multiplex PCR reads through MiXCR, storing one row per CDR3 protein. The table has under 300,000 distinct CDR3 sequences, roughly 15% seen once. The CDR3 has 17 residues. Germline CDR1 MGHRA, CDR2 YSYEKL. V was cut by 0 bases and J by 0 bases, with 12 bases left in between. The source is a woman aged 40-49 years with Graves' hyperthyroidism that later progressed to Graves' ophthalmopathy. Sequenced: blood. V usage is TRBV4-1 and J usage is TRBJ2-1; D is uncertain. CDR3 in amino acids: CASSQDRRASSYNEQFF. The DNA of the CDR3 is TGCGCCAGCAGCCAAGATCGCCGGGCGAGCTCCTACAATGAGCAGTTCTTC.